This is a list of T cell receptor beta chains from one sample in a study of cytomegalovirus exposure and HLA in healthy donors. Libraries were prepared by immunoSEQ multiplex PCR; TCRdb keeps only in-frame clonotypes and omits some of them. Altogether more than 45,000 clones are present, approximately 63% being singletons, with the ten largest covering roughly a fifth. Sequencing used PBMCs. Receptors originate from a woman aged 60 to 75 in good health and CMV-seropositive. Each CDR3 is given without its conserved first and last residue.

J: TRBJ2-7
V: TRBV15
length: 14
CDR3: ATSRDLSGTGNGQY

J: NA
V: TRBV4-3
length: 12
CDR3: ASSQDRSSYEQY

J: TRBJ2-3
V: TRBV2
length: 11
CDR3: ASRGGQADTQY

J: TRBJ1-1
V: TRBV10-3
length: 11
CDR3: AISRGTNTEAF

J: TRBJ2-3
V: TRBV2
length: 11
CDR3: ASCRDRRNTQY

J: TRBJ2-1
V: TRBV4-1
length: 12
CDR3: ASSQEKAGDEQF

J: TRBJ1-1
V: TRBV11-2
length: 11
CDR3: ASSLQGITEAF

J: TRBJ1-2
V: TRBV11-3
length: 15
CDR3: ASSLDLDRKTNYGYT

J: TRBJ2-3
V: TRBV15
length: 13
CDR3: ATSSQGAVTDTQY

J: TRBJ2-5
V: TRBV13
length: 13
CDR3: ASSSGLPLQETQY

J: TRBJ2-3
V: TRBV27
length: 13
CDR3: ASSGLAGNTDTQY

J: TRBJ2-1
V: TRBV5-1
length: 16
CDR3: ASSLVGRGVSSYNEQF

J: TRBJ1-5
V: TRBV5-1
length: 13
CDR3: ASRIGQGLDQPQH

J: TRBJ2-3
V: TRBV7-2
length: 16
CDR3: ASSLESLAGGTTDTQY

J: TRBJ2-3
V: TRBV4-3
length: 14
CDR3: ASSQGGLAGTDTQY

J: TRBJ2-3
V: TRBV10-3
length: 15
CDR3: ATLISGGKSSTDTQY

J: TRBJ1-6
V: TRBV10-3
length: 13
CDR3: AISEQGSYNSPLH

J: TRBJ1-1
V: TRBV4-3
length: 13
CDR3: ASSPVDRMNTEAF

J: TRBJ1-2
V: TRBV5-6
length: 11
CDR3: ASSLTGIYGYT

J: TRBJ2-3
V: TRBV5-6
length: 14
CDR3: ASSARWDYSTDTQY

J: TRBJ1-6
V: TRBV7-9
length: 12
CDR3: ASSSTAYNSPLH

J: TRBJ2-2
V: TRBV6-5
length: 13
CDR3: ASSYGTGLGWELF

J: TRBJ2-4
V: TRBV27
length: 14
CDR3: ASSLYGGAGKNIQY

J: TRBJ2-6
V: TRBV5-8
length: 16
CDR3: ASSGEGQGLAGANVLT

J: TRBJ1-5
V: TRBV2
length: 11
CDR3: ASSEKAGQPQH

J: TRBJ2-1
V: TRBV6-5
length: 14
CDR3: ASSYSRNRVVDEQF

J: TRBJ1-5
V: TRBV27
length: 12
CDR3: ASRIGGSNQPQH

J: TRBJ1-1
V: TRBV10-2
length: 11
CDR3: ASSVTGGTEAF

J: TRBJ1-4
V: TRBV5-6
length: 11
CDR3: ASSLATNEKLF

J: TRBJ1-6
V: TRBV6-1
length: 12
CDR3: ASSAQGYNSPLH